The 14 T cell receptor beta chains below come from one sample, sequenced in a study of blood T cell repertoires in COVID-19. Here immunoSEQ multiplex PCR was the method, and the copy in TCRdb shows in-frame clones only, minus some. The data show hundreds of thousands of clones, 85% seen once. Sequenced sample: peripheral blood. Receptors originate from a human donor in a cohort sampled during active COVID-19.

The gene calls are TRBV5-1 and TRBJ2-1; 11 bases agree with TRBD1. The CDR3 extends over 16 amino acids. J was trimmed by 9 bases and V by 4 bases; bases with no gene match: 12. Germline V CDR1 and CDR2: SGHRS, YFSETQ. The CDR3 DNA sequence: TGCGCCAGCAGCGCCCCCGGGACAGGGGGAACGGGTGAGCAGTTCTTC. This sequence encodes CASSAPGTGGTGEQFF.

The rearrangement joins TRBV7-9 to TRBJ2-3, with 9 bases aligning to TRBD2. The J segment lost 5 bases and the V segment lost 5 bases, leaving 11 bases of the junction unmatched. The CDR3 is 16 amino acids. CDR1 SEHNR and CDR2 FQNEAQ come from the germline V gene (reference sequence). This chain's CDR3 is CASSGGGTSIIDTQYF. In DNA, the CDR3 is TGTGCCAGCAGCGGCGGCGGGACTAGCATAATAGATACGCAGTATTTT. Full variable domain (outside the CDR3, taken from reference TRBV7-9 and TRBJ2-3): DTGVSQNPRHKITKRGQNVTFRCDPISEHNRLYWYRQTLGQGPEFLTYFQNEAQLEKSRLLSDRFSAERPKGSFSTLEIQRTEQGDSAMYLCASSGGGTSIIDTQYFGPGTRLTVL.

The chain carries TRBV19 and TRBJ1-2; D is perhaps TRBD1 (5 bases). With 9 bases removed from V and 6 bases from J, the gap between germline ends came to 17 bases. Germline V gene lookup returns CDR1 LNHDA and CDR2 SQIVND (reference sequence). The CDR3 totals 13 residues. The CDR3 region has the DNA TGTGCCAGCGTCCGGGACTTCGAGGATGGCTACACCTTC. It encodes CASVRDFEDGYTF. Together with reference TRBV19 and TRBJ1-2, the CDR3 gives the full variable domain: DGGITQSPKYLFRKEGQNVTLSCEQNLNHDAMYWYRQDPGQGLRLIYYSQIVNDFQKGDIAEGYSVSREKKESFPLTVTSAQKNPTAFYLCASVRDFEDGYTFGSGTRLTVV.

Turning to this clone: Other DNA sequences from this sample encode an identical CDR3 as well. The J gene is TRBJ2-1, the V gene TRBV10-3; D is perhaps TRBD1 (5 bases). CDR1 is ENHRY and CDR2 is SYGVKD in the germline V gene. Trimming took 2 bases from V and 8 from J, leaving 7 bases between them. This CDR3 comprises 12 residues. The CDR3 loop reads CAISERGDEQFF. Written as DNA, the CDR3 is TGTGCCATCAGTGAGAGGGGCGATGAGCAGTTCTTC.

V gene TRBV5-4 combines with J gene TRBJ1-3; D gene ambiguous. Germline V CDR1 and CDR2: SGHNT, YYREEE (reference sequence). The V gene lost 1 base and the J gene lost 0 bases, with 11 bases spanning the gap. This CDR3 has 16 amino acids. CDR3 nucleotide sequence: TGTGCCAGCAGCTTGCGGGGAGGGCTCTCTGGAAACACCATATATTTT. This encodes CASSLRGGLSGNTIYF.

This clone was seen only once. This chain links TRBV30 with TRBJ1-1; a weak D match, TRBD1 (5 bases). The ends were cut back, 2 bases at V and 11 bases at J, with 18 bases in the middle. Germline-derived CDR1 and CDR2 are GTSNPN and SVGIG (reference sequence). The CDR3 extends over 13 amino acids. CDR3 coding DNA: TGTGCCTGGAGTTTGGTGGCAGGGAGGGACGCTTTCTTT. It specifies CAWSLVAGRDAFF.

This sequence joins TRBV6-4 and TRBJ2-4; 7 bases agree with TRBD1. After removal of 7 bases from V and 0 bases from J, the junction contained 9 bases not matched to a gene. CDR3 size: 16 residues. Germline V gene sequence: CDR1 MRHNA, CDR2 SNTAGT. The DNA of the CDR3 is TGTGCCAGCAAATACAGGGGTAGGTTAGCCAAAAACATTCAGTACTTC. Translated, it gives CASKYRGRLAKNIQYF.

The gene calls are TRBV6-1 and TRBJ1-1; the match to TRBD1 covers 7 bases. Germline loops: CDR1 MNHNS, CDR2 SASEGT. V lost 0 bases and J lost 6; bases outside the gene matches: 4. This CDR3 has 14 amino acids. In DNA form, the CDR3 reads TGTGCCAGCAGTGAAGCGCGGAGGGGGCCTGAAGCTTTCTTT. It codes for CASSEARRGPEAFF.

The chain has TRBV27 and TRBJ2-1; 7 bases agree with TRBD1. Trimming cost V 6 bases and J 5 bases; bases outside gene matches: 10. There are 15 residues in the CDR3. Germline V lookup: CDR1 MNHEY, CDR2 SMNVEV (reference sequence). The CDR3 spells CASSGYGTENNEQFF. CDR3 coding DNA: TGTGCCAGCAGCGGATACGGGACAGAAAACAATGAGCAGTTCTTC.

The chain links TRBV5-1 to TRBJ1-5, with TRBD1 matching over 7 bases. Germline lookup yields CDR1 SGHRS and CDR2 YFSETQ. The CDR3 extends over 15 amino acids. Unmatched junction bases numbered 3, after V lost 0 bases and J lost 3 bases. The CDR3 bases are TGCGCCAGCAGCTTGGAGGGACAGACCAATCAGCCCCAGCATTTT. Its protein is CASSLEGQTNQPQHF.

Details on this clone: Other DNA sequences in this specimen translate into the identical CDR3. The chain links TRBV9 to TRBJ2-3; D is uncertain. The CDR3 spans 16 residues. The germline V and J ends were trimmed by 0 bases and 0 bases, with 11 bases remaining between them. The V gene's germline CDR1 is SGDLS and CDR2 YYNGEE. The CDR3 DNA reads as TGTGCCAGCAGCGTAGGAGGAACTGCTAGCACAGATACGCAGTATTTT. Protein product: CASSVGGTASTDTQYF.

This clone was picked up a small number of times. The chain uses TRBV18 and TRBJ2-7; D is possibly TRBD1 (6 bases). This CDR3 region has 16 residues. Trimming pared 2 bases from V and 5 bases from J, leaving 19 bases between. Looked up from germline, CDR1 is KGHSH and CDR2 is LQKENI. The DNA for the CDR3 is TGTGCCAGCTCACCAGTGAGACAGGCTGAATTACACGAGCAGTACTTC. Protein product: CASSPVRQAELHEQYF.

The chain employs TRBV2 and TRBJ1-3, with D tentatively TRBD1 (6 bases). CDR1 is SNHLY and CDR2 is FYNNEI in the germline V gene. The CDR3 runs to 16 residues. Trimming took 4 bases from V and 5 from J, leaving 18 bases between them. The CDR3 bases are TGTGCCAGCAGTGGGTCCAGGGGTTTGATAAGAAACACCATATATTTT. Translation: CASSGSRGLIRNTIYF.

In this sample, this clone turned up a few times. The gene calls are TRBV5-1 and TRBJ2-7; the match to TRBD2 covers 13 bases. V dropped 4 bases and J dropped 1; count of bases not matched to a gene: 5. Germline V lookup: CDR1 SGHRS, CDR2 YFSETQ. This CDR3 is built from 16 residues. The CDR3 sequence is CASSEGLAGISYEQYF. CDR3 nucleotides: TGCGCCAGCAGCGAGGGACTAGCGGGGATTTCCTACGAGCAGTACTTC.